The rows below give T cell receptor beta chains drawn from one sample of a study of Ad26.COV2.S vaccination and SARS-CoV-2 variants. Repertoires were generated with immunoSEQ multiplex PCR, while TCRdb's copy carries only in-frame clones and drops some. Here the sample spans around 450,000 clones, approximately 90% being singletons. Here the sequenced sample was peripheral blood, taken in a trial of Ad26.COV2.S vaccine versus placebo. The receptors were sampled from a person aged 18-65 years who received the Ad26.COV2.S COVID-19 vaccine or a placebo. Both conserved end residues are part of each CDR3. D genes are given only for firm matches. Clone size is stated in some rows and not others, as once, few, many or a class when expanded.

TRBJ1-5	few	TRBD1	TRBV25-1	TGTGCCAGCAGTGAGGGAGGGGGCCAGCCCCAGCATTTT	CASSEGGGQPQHF
TRBJ1-4	once	TRBD1	TRBV5-8	TGTGCCAGCAGCTTGGACAGGGGAGTTAGGGAAAAACTGTTTTTT	CASSLDRGVREKLFF
TRBJ2-3	-	-	TRBV19	TGTGCCAGTAGTACACAATCCTTTGGCACAGATACGCAGTATTTT	CASSTQSFGTDTQYF
TRBJ2-1	-	TRBD2	TRBV9	TGTGCCAGCAGCGTGGGGGGTGTCGCTAGCGGGATTGAGCAGTTCTTC	CASSVGGVASGIEQFF
TRBJ2-1	-	-	TRBV4-3	TGCGCCAGCAGACCCTCCTGGAGGAGCTCCTACAATGAGCAGTTCTTC	CASRPSWRSSYNEQFF
TRBJ2-7	-	-	TRBV19	TGTGCCAGTAGTATAGGGAACTCCTACGAGCAGTACTTC	CASSIGNSYEQYF
TRBJ2-7	-	-	TRBV7-9	TGTGCCAGCAGCTTAGACGTGGGGGAGGCCCTCTTC	CASSLDVGEALF
TRBJ2-1	-	-	TRBV18	TGTGCCAGCTCACCTGCTGGATGGGACCGGCATGAGCAGTTCTTC	CASSPAGWDRHEQFF
TRBJ2-5	-	TRBD2	TRBV10-3	TGTGCCATCAGAGCGGGAGTGGGAGAGACCCAGTACTTC	CAIRAGVGETQYF
TRBJ2-1	-	TRBD2	TRBV27	TGTGCCAGCAGTGGGACTAGCGGAACCTACTCCTACAATGAGCAGTTCTTC	CASSGTSGTYSYNEQFF
TRBJ2-2	-	-	TRBV5-1	TGCGCCAGCAGCTTGGATACAACGGACACCGGGGAGCTGTTTTTT	CASSLDTTDTGELFF
TRBJ1-2	-	TRBD1	TRBV5-4	TGTGCCAGCAGGGGACAGGGAAACTATGGCTACACCTTC	CASRGQGNYGYTF
TRBJ2-2	-	-	TRBV4-3	TGCGCCAGCAGCCAATTTTTGGGGGACTTGAACACCGGGGAGCTGTTTTTT	CASSQFLGDLNTGELFF
TRBJ2-7	-	-	TRBV3-1/TRBV3-2	TGTGCCAGCAGCCACTTACCGGGACAATTCCCAAACTACGAGCAGTACTTC	CASSHLPGQFPNYEQYF
TRBJ2-7	-	TRBD2	TRBV2	TGTGCCAGCAGTGGGGGAGCGGGAGTTCTCTACGAGCAGTACTTC	CASSGGAGVLYEQYF
TRBJ1-1	few	-	TRBV2	TGTGCCAGCAGTGTACCCACCGGGTCTTTCTTT	CASSVPTGSFF
TRBJ1-1	few	-	TRBV7-9	TGTGCCAGCAGCATCAGGGACGGGGGGAACACTGAAGCTTTCTTT	CASSIRDGGNTEAFF
TRBJ2-3	-	TRBD1	TRBV7-2	TGTGCCAGCAGCCCCGGACAGGGAGACACAGATACGCAGTATTTT	CASSPGQGDTDTQYF
TRBJ2-5	-	TRBD1	TRBV15	TGTGCCACCAGCAATCAGCAGGGACAGGGCCCCCAGTACTTC	CATSNQQGQGPQYF
TRBJ2-7	-	TRBD2	TRBV5-1	TGCGCCAGCAGCTTGGCCGTCTTGGGCGGGAGCGTATCCTACGAGCAGTACTTC	CASSLAVLGGSVSYEQYF
TRBJ2-7	-	TRBD2	TRBV15	TGTGCCACCAGCAGAACTACTAGCGGGAGTTACGAGCAGTACTTC	CATSRTTSGSYEQYF
TRBJ2-5	-	TRBD2	TRBV18	TGTGCCAGCTCACGAGAGGCGGGAGGCTTCCAAGAGACCCAGTACTTC	CASSREAGGFQETQYF
TRBJ1-1	-	-	TRBV9	TGTGCCAGCAGCGTGAACACAGTGAACACTGAAGCTTTCTTT	CASSVNTVNTEAFF
TRBJ2-7	-	TRBD2	TRBV27	TGTGCCAGCAGCTCCGGGACTAGCTTCTACGAGCAGTACTTC	CASSSGTSFYEQYF
TRBJ2-7	-	TRBD1	TRBV6-6	TGTGCCAGCAGTCGGACCTCCGCGACAGGGGGCAAATACGAGCAGTACTTC	CASSRTSATGGKYEQYF
TRBJ2-1	-	-	TRBV28	TGTGCCAGCAGTTCCACTCTACACGGGATATCCTACAATGAGCAGTTCTTC	CASSSTLHGISYNEQFF
TRBJ1-5	once	-	TRBV24-1	TGTGCCACCAGTGATCCGGACCAGCCCCAGCATTTT	CATSDPDQPQHF
TRBJ2-1	few	TRBD2	TRBV6-2/TRBV6-3	TGTGCCAGCAGTTACCCCGCTAGCGGGAGGCTCTCCTACAATGAGCAGTTCTTC	CASSYPASGRLSYNEQFF